Listed here is a single TCR beta chain. Its cognate antigen has yet to be identified. No base-level quality is on record; no much larger clone is a single base apart. The CDR3 regions of human TCRbeta chains were subjected to immunosequencing. The original methods were these. Repertoire TCRs were checked for matches against a reference library of SARS-CoV-2-specific TCRs that had been generated using the MIRA antigen-specificity platform. Breadth was defined as the fraction of unique TCRs that were SARS-CoV-2-associated, and depth was defined as the fraction of total T cells that were SARS-CoV-2-associated. Using the MIRA data, each spike-specific TCR was mapped to the spike region that the TCR reacts to and placed in a CD4 or CD8 class. Log10-transformed breadth and depth values were compared by one-way ANOVA with Sidak's multiple comparisons tests. TCRdb re-hosts the immuneACCESS table, in-frame sequences only. Its copies lack some clones; in the studies checked, an unresolved V gene accounts for under half of them, and the cause for the rest is not known. V and J calls and clone size are as listed in that table; D and trimming were resolved from the DNA. The sample records more than 100,000 clones, about nine tenths of which are singletons. Roughly 2.7% of the sample rests with the top ten.

The time point tag for this specimen amounts to: about 28 days (+/-7) after the second vaccine dose. AZD1222 recipients with second doses at about 4 weeks or about 12 weeks were pooled, because spike-specific TCR depth and breadth did not differ between schedules. Vaccinee samples were obtained from the UK trials COV001 and COV002, which included a single-blind randomized controlled phase 2/3 trial of AZD1222 (ChAdOx1 nCoV-19) in healthy adults. For TCRbeta chain sequencing, PBMC samples were collected from trial participants at day 0 and at day 28 after the second dose. V is shortened by 4 bases, J by 5 bases, and the region joining them spans 9 bases. Reading the germline V gene gives CDR1 SGHAT and CDR2 FQNNGV. Inclusive of the bounding cysteine and phenylalanine, the CDR3 is 12 residues long. Of the read, only the CDR3 DNA is kept; its 36 bases are in frame from base 1. This sample was included in a study of T cell responses to AZD1222 COVID-19 vaccine (TCRdb year 2021). As for the study more broadly: A total of about 230 trial participants underwent TCR sequencing, of whom roughly 210 received two doses of AZD1222 and some 26 received two doses of the MenACWY control vaccine. Trial participants were enrolled into age subgroups of 18-55, 56-69 and 70-plus years, which contained about 150, 28 and 57 TCR-sequenced participants, respectively. Study-level results and caveats: Reportedly, almost half of the unique spike-specific TCRs recognized epitopes lying outside the regions that are mutated in the B.1.351 and B.1.1.7 variants. Conclusions about previously exposed vaccinees are limited, since just six AZD1222 recipients were seropositive for SARS-CoV-2 at baseline. In the small 56-69-year group, the increase in depth fell short of significance, most likely because of low power. Spike-specific TCR breadth and depth rose significantly after two AZD1222 doses compared with day 0 and with MenACWY recipients. The whole spike protein was spanned by vaccine-associated CD4 TCRs, and dominant responses were seen in regions 160-218 and 743-854. Because no day 14 peak-response samples were available, the repertoires could be characterized only after the peak T cell response. Most participants were white British and females outnumbered males, and the authors suggested that clonal diversity may have been underestimated.

The receptor was isolated from an adult who received the AZD1222 COVID-19 vaccine. The specimen comprised peripheral blood, sampled 28 days after the second AZD1222 dose. Rearrangement joined TRBV11-2 to TRBJ2-7, and perhaps TRBD1 as D gene, on 6 matching bases. The bases are TGTGCCAGCAGCTCCTCAGGGGACGAGCAGTACTTC. This translates into CASSSSGDEQYF.